These 12 T cell receptor beta chains came from one sample sequenced in a study of tissue T cells after allogeneic stem cell transplantation. Data came from immunoSEQ multiplex PCR; TCRdb stores just in-frame clones and leaves some out. This table holds about 24,000 clones, over 70% found once. The starting material was tissue from the ileum, obtained at autopsy. These receptors all come from an older female donor with lung cancer.

The chain couples TRBV4-2 to TRBJ2-6; TRBD2 aligns across 8 bases. Per germline, CDR1 LGHNA and CDR2 YNFKEQ. V lost 0 bases to trimming and J lost 0 bases; unmatched junction nucleotides: 10. This CDR3 region has 20 residues. The CDR3 nucleotides read TGTGCCAGCAGCCAAGAACCTAGAGCGGGGGTCCTCTCTGGGGCCAACGTCCTGACTTTC. Its translation is CASSQEPRAGVLSGANVLTF.

This clone was recorded only once. The gene calls are TRBV6-6 and TRBJ1-3, with no clear D. Germline V lookup: CDR1 MNHNY, CDR2 SVGAGI (reference sequence). This CDR3 comprises 16 residues. V was clipped by 5 bases and J by 0 bases, with 14 bases between them. The CDR3 spells CASSRPDTISGNTIYF. Written as DNA, the CDR3 is TGTGCCAGCAGTCGTCCTGATACGATCTCTGGAAACACCATATATTTT.

This clone has more than one count but fewer than ten. The chain combines TRBV7-3 with TRBJ1-1; D is undetermined. Between the trimmed V and J ends, which lost 1 base and 7 bases, there was a span of 13 bases. The CDR3 consists of 14 residues. Germline V gene lookup returns CDR1 SGHTA and CDR2 FQGTGA. CDR3 DNA sequence: TGTGCCAGCAGCTTAAATTTAGGATCGGTTGAAGCTTTCTTT. Translation gives CASSLNLGSVEAFF.

This chain joins TRBV19 and TRBJ1-1; TRBD1 agrees at 7 bases. V shed 4 bases, J shed 2 bases, and the junction held 7 bases outside the gene matches. This CDR3 comprises 15 residues. Germline lookup yields CDR1 LNHDA and CDR2 SQIVND (reference sequence). The CDR3 nucleotides read TGTGCCAGTAGTAGAAACAGGGGTCGAAACACTGAAGCTTTCTTT. Encoded protein: CASSRNRGRNTEAFF.

This clone was detected a few times. This chain links TRBV6-1 with TRBJ1-2; 7 bases are shared with TRBD1. Germline CDR1 reads MNHNS; CDR2 reads SASEGT. V lost 8 bases and J lost 8; bases outside the gene matches: 11. The CDR3 has 13 residues. CDR3 loop: CASRLEGALGYTF. Here the CDR3 DNA reads TGTGCCAGCCGCCTTGAGGGGGCGCTCGGCTACACCTTC.

In this sample, this clone turned up a few times. V and J are TRBV29-1 and TRBJ2-7; no definite D call. CDR1 and CDR2 from the germline V gene are SQVTM and ANQGSEA. The CDR3 is made up of 11 amino acids. V shed 6 bases and J shed 0 bases, with 6 bases lying between them. CDR3 amino acids: CSVRTSYEQYF. CDR3 DNA sequence: TGCAGCGTACGGACCTCCTACGAGCAGTACTTC.

This clone was counted a few times. This chain connects TRBV9 to TRBJ1-2; D call uncertain. Germline-derived CDR1 and CDR2 are SGDLS and YYNGEE. Trimming took 3 bases from V and 3 from J, leaving 9 bases between them. There are 13 residues in the CDR3. CDR3 DNA: TGTGCCAGCAGCGACGATAGGGACTATGGCTACACCTTC. It codes for CASSDDRDYGYTF.

The gene calls are TRBV2 and TRBJ2-7; TRBD1 or TRBD2 may be the D gene (6 bases each). Trimming cost V 3 bases and J 2 bases, with 14 bases left between them. The CDR3 covers 15 residues. Germline lookup yields CDR1 SNHLY and CDR2 FYNNEI. CDR3 residues: CASSDIGGQPYEQYF. Here the CDR3 DNA reads TGTGCCAGCAGTGATATTGGGGGGCAACCCTACGAGCAGTACTTC.

The J gene is TRBJ2-7, the V gene TRBV12-5, with D maybe TRBD2 (6 bases). V lost 7 bases and J lost 6, with 19 bases in between. Germline V lookup: CDR1 LGHNT, CDR2 FRNRAP. CDR3 size: 14 residues. CDR3 sequence: CASAPGLPPSEQYF. For the CDR3, the DNA is TGTGCTAGTGCCCCGGGACTGCCCCCGAGCGAGCAGTACTTC.

This chain connects TRBV3-1 (or the pseudogene TRBV3-2) to TRBJ1-2; perhaps TRBD1 as D (5 bases). Between the trimmed V and J ends, which lost 0 bases and 8 bases, there was a span of 16 bases. The germline V gene has CDR1 LGHDT and CDR2 YNNKEL (reference sequence). The CDR3 sequence is 15 residues long. The CDR3 protein is CASSQDPGDRRGYTF. CDR3 coding DNA: TGTGCCAGCAGCCAAGATCCGGGGGACCGAAGGGGCTACACCTTC.

The rearrangement links TRBV5-1 to TRBJ2-7; D is uncertain. The germline V and J ends were trimmed by 0 bases and 0 bases, with 10 bases remaining between them. Germline CDR1 reads SGHRS; CDR2 reads YFSETQ. CDR3 length equals 15 residues. The CDR3 loop reads CASSLAPSSSYEQYF. The CDR3 nucleotides read TGCGCCAGCAGCTTGGCGCCGTCTTCCTCCTACGAGCAGTACTTC.

This chain connects TRBV27 to TRBJ2-7, with a possible D match to TRBD2 (5 bases). CDR1 and CDR2 from the germline V gene are MNHEY and SMNVEV (reference sequence). CDR3 length: 14 residues. The V gene lost 3 bases and the J gene lost 1 base, with 10 bases spanning the gap. CDR3 nucleotide sequence: TGTGCCAGCAGTTTCCGGAGCGGTTCCTACGAGCAGTACTTC. Translation gives CASSFRSGSYEQYF.